This T cell receptor beta chain appears in the sequencing data of a study of T cells in Graves' hyperthyroidism and ophthalmopathy (dated by TCRdb to about 2019). Notes on the research overall: Peripheral blood was collected at initial diagnosis, before any treatment. After blood sampling, hyperthyroidism patients were treated with methimazole at a starting dose of 30 mg daily, and ophthalmopathy patients were treated with high-dose intravenous methylprednisolone. Thyroid tissue and blood T-cell repertoires from six Graves' hyperthyroidism patients were also compared in the study. An independent validation cohort of around 19 hyperthyroidism patients and about 16 patients who later progressed to ophthalmopathy tested prospective prediction of ophthalmopathy. According to the paper, TCR Vbeta CDR3 sequencing was carried out on approximately 140 peripheral blood samples, which came from fewer than 50 ophthalmopathy, approximately 72 hyperthyroidism and roughly 17 progressor patients. TCR V-J signatures able to tell the groups apart were searched for in a discovery cohort of approximately 95 patients, of whom more than 40 had Graves' ophthalmopathy and 57 had stable Graves' hyperthyroidism. For training and testing, the 100 or so patients in the discovery cohort were randomly divided in a 7:3 ratio.

The hyperthyroidism patients were between 18 and 65 years old and newly diagnosed, with a disease duration of less than 2 months. The study excluded patients with uncontrolled infections, other autoimmune diseases, pregnancy or lactation. Clinical symptoms, serum thyroxine and TRAb, thyroid ultrasound, and orbital computed tomography formed the basis for the diagnoses. Blood from progressor patients was drawn when they were first diagnosed with hyperthyroidism, before any ophthalmopathy symptoms appeared. PBMCs were separated from 7.5 to 10 ml of fresh peripheral blood using Ficoll-Paque density gradient centrifugation. Progressor patients were defined as those initially diagnosed with Graves' hyperthyroidism in whom ophthalmopathy developed during follow-up. Total RNA was extracted using Trizol reagent, and RNA quality was assessed on an Agilent 2100 Bioanalyzer. TCR beta CDR3 regions were amplified from RNA transcripts. A first-round RT-PCR of the TCR CDR3 used the HTBI primer set with the Qiagen OneStep RT-PCR kit. The libraries were constructed in a second round of multiplex PCR and then size-selected and purified. Paired-end sequencing of the libraries was performed with 100 bp reads on an Illumina HiSeq2000. In the original analysis: SOAPnuke was used to process the raw data, with reads discarded if the reads contained adapters or uncalled bases, had a mean Phred below 15, or lacked an exact constant-primer or identifier match. High-quality paired reads were merged with COPE v1.2.5, and unique nucleotide sequences were defined as clonotypes. MiTCR v1.1 was used to align the clonotypes against IMGT TRBV, TRBD and TRBJ reference segments. Only V-J combinations with frequency above 0.0001, covering about 99% of repertoires, were analysed. A TCS score was defined as the ratio of F50 (clonal expansion) to E x V (chaos), with BLOSUM62-based TCRdist applied between CDR3 peptides within each V-J. Welch's t-statistics and random forest reduced fewer than 600 V-J features to fewer than 15, which were used in a naive Bayes classifier (R e1071). TCRdb trimmed the raw reads at Q25, called clones with MiXCR and kept productive beta chains. Each record represents a unique CDR3 protein, reported with the most common genes and DNA among its rows. These V and J calls originate from TCRdb's pipeline instead of the authors' own analysis. The table for this sample lists roughly 500,000 distinct CDR3 sequences; roughly 13% of them were counted only once. Together, the top ten hold less than 6% of the sample.

The germline V gene specifies SGHRS as CDR1 and YFSETQ as CDR2. The CDR3 contains 16 residues, cysteine and phenylalanine counted. Only the CDR3 portion is preserved as DNA: 48 bases, with reading frame beginning at the first base. V and J are trimmed by 2 bases and 5 bases, and the gene matches miss 8 bases of the junction. With respect to this clonotype: The specificity of this receptor is unknown. Base quality data are lacking; no much larger clone is found one base away.

Study-wide findings and limitations: Sample size was not statistically predetermined, and blinding of investigators to group allocation was not performed. A 13 V-J signature model separated ophthalmopathy from stable hyperthyroidism, with roughly 88% sensitivity and about 81% specificity in cross-validation and 80%/75% in testing. Blood samples also contained most of the expanded thyroid clonotypes (frequency above 0.001), which suggests that blood repertoires may reflect thyroid immune responses. During validation, the model predicted progression to ophthalmopathy a median of approximately 6.5 months ahead of onset, with roughly 65% sensitivity and 72% to 85% specificity.

Recombination joined TRBV5-1 with TRBJ2-1, with 9 bases aligning to TRBD1. Sequencing was performed on blood. The clonotype comes from a woman in her twenties or thirties with Graves' hyperthyroidism that later progressed to Graves' ophthalmopathy. CDR3 reads: CASSLHRDRDNNEQFF. The bases are TGCGCCAGCAGCTTACACCGGGACAGGGATAACAATGAGCAGTTCTTC.